This T cell receptor (beta chain) originates from a study of regulatory T cells in long-lasting Graves disease. The time point denotes: persistent/refractory GD, antithyroid drugs over 5 years with positive TRAb. PBMC-derived RNA was used for the TCR library. This clonotype was detected only once. CDR3 length: 12 residues. The germline V gene has CDR1 SGHRS and CDR2 YFSETQ. V dropped 8 bases and J dropped 5 bases, with 14 bases sitting between them. HTBI primers from iRepertoire and Arm-PCR of CDR3 regions yielded the TCR beta libraries. TCRdb re-derived calls from the multiplex PCR reads in MiXCR, one entry per CDR3 protein. The repertoire includes about 430,000 distinct CDR3 sequences, 21% of them detected once, and approximately 14% sits in the top ten.

The TCR originated in a female donor with Graves disease. Source: peripheral blood mononuclear cells (PBMCs), taken when the disease was refractory, from a patient treated with antithyroid drugs. V and J are TRBV5-1 and TRBJ2-7; D remains ambiguous. The CDR3 protein is CASNQIGDEQYF. In DNA, the CDR3 is TGCGCCAGTAACCAAATCGGAGACGAGCAGTACTTC.